This T cell receptor (beta chain) was profiled in a study of regulatory T cells in long-lasting Graves disease. Study-level background: Graves' disease counted as persistent after over 5 years of antithyroid drugs with positive TSH receptor antibodies.

For this clonotype: Antigen unknown. This may be a read error: a much more frequent sequence differs by one nucleotide.

According to the study, TCR beta libraries were built with iRepertoire HTBI primers and CDR3-region Arm-PCR. Methods used by the authors: Sample data revealed approximately 62 TRBV and 14 TRBJ segments. MiXCR was run by TCRdb on the multiplex PCR reads, yielding one entry per CDR3 protein. The V and J calls follow TCRdb's processing rather than the paper's. The repertoire includes fewer than 450,000 distinct CDR3 sequences, about a quarter of them detected once, and approximately 26% sits in the top ten. Stated time point: persistent/refractory GD, antithyroid drugs over 5 years with positive TRAb. There was RNA extracted from PBMCs, and the TCR library was made from it. Findings and caveats of the study: Newly diagnosed patients shared 850 to 1,000 public clonotypes; persistent patients shared some 2,600.

This sequence was found in a female donor with Graves disease. The sample in question was peripheral blood mononuclear cells (PBMCs), obtained when the disease was refractory, from a patient treated with antithyroid drugs.

This CDR3 reads CGTRPGQINQPQHF. The CDR3 coding sequence is TGTGGCACCAGACCGGGACAAATCAATCAGCCCCAGCATTTT. The chain recombines TRBV15 with TRBJ1-5, with TRBD1 as a possible D gene (6 bases). This CDR3 region has 14 residues. Germline CDR1 LNHNV, CDR2 YYDKDF (reference sequence).